What follows describes a single T cell receptor beta chain. What antigen it recognizes has not been identified. No base quality information exists; no much larger clone differs at one position. To sequence the TCRbeta CDR3 region, genomic DNA was isolated from the sorted cells. The immunoSEQ Assay was used for sequencing of TCRbeta CDR3 regions. TCRdb's version of the immuneACCESS table is confined to in-frame rearrangements and falls short of the full clone set. An unresolved V gene accounts for under half of the shortfall where checked; the remainder is of unknown origin. The sample includes 130,000 or so clones, with about nine tenths observed a single time. Of the sample, approximately 0.99% is held by the ten largest clones. The germline V end is reduced by 2 bases and the J end by 7 bases; junction bases left unmatched: 12. The CDR3 has 17 amino acids, counting the end cysteine and phenylalanine. Only CDR3 DNA remains: 51 bases, in frame from the first base. The CDR1 and CDR2 encoded by the germline V gene are MNHNS and SASEGT.

The trial excluded patients who had a history of autoimmune disease or who were on systemic immunosuppression. Peripheral blood for TCR sequencing was collected from all dose cohorts at baseline, on cycle 4 day 1, and on cycle 7 day 1. The samples were drawn from a first-in-human, open-label, multicenter phase I dose-escalation trial of ivuxolimab. Adults with locally advanced or metastatic melanoma, renal cell, hepatocellular, or head and neck squamous cell carcinoma were enrolled in the trial. Before TCR sequencing, CD4+ T cells and CD8+ T cells were sorted from peripheral blood as separate populations. The sample originates from a study of OX40 agonist ivuxolimab in advanced cancers. Study-level background: The costimulatory receptor OX40 (CD134) was targeted by ivuxolimab, a fully human IgG2 agonistic monoclonal antibody. The point of sequencing TCRbeta in the periphery was to test whether ivuxolimab changed TCR sequence diversity and drove clonal T-cell expansion. Partial responses occurred in three dose-escalation patients: two with cutaneous melanoma and one with hepatocellular carcinoma. Of the 50 or so patients in dose escalation, about 20 had hepatocellular carcinoma, roughly 15 had melanoma, 9 had renal cell carcinoma and 9 had head and neck cancer. Intravenous ivuxolimab was administered to patients every 2 weeks at six dose levels: 0.01, 0.1, 0.3, 1.5, 3 and 10 mg/kg. Patients were allowed to have had prior anti-PD-1, anti-PD-L1 or anti-CTLA-4 therapy, and 30% to 40% of the dose-escalation patients had previously received checkpoint inhibitors. In the dose-escalation cohort, more than 75% of patients were male, and the mean age was approximately 64 years, with a range of about 23 to 90. The paper describes the monotherapy dose-escalation part (N of about 47 patients) of the phase I trial of ivuxolimab. Broad study findings and their caveats: Antigen specificity was not determined for the clonally expanded peripheral T cells. After ivuxolimab, CD8+ T cells had more expanded clones than CD4+ T cells on average. At doses of 0.1 to 3.0 mg/kg, clonal expansion of both CD4+ and CD8+ blood T cells was observed from baseline to week 6. In the 0.1-3.0 mg/kg groups, partial responders had among the lowest normalized peripheral clonal expansion, particularly in CD8+ T cells. Low levels of normalized T-cell clonal expansion were also seen in some patients who did not respond.

The chain was built from TRBV6-1 and TRBJ1-4; TRBD1 agrees with 8 junctional bases. The sample was CD4+ or CD8+ T cells sorted from blood, taken in a trial of the OX40 agonist ivuxolimab. The clonotype originates from an adult with an advanced solid tumor such as melanoma, head and neck, liver or kidney cancer. The CDR3 amino acid sequence is: CASSENVRGRASEKLFF. Here is the DNA: TGTGCCAGCAGTGAAAATGTCAGGGGGCGAGCTAGTGAAAAACTGTTTTTT.